What follows is one T cell receptor beta chain and its context. Its antigen is unidentified. The record originates from a study of a mutant IDH1 vaccine in newly diagnosed glioma. Time point defined: week 47, end of study. All doses held 300 ug of mutant IDH1 20-mer peptide, with topical imiquimod. The method was immunoSEQ multiplex PCR; TCRdb's version includes in-frame clones alone and lacks a portion of them. Of under 60,000 clones in the sample, 76% were seen once. CDR3 size: 13 residues. The germline CDR1 and CDR2 sequences are SGHDN and FVKESK. V lost 1 base and J lost 11; bases outside the gene matches: 0.

This clonotype was sampled from a woman aged 40 to 50 with glioma. Some clones in this sample may be carry-over from other donors' samples. The sample here was PBMCs, taken from a glioma patient whose treatment included an IDH1 peptide vaccine. The rearrangement links TRBV14 to TRBJ2-6; 9 bases map to TRBD1. The CDR3 region has the DNA TGTGCCAGCAGCCAAGGGGACAGGGACGTCCTGACTTTC. Its translation: CASSQGDRDVLTF.